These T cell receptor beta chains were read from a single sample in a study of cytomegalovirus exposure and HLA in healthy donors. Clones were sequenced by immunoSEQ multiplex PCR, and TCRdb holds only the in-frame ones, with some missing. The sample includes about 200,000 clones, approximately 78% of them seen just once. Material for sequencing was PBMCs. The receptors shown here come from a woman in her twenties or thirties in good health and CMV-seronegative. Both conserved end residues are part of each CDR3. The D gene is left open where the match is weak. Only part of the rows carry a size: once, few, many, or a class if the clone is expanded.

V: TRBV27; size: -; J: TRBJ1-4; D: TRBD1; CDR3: CASRVGGFDEKLFF; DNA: TGTGCCAGCAGGGTAGGGGGCTTTGATGAAAAACTGTTTTTT
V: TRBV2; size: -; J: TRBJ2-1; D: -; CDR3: CASSPLHSYNNEQFF; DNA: TGTGCCAGCAGTCCACTACACTCCTATAACAATGAGCAGTTCTTC
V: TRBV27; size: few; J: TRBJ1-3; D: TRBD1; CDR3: CASGGTGRGPSGNTIYF; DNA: TGTGCCAGCGGGGGGACAGGCCGGGGACCCTCTGGAAACACCATATATTTT
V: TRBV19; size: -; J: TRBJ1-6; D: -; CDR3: CASSISFGGNSPLHF; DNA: TGTGCCAGTAGTATATCCTTCGGGGGGAATTCACCCCTCCACTTT
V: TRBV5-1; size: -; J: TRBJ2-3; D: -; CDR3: CASSSQGPTDTQYF; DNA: TGCGCCAGCAGCTCACAGGGCCCGACAGATACGCAGTATTTT
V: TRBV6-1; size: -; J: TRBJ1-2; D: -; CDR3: CASSEAHRPDNYGYTF; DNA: TGTGCCAGCAGTGAAGCACACAGGCCGGACAACTATGGCTACACCTTC
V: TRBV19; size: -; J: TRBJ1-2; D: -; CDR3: CASSNPGQSYGYTF; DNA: TGTGCCAGTAGTAACCCAGGCCAGTCCTATGGCTACACCTTC
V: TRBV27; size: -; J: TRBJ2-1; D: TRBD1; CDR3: CASSPWTGGDGNEQFF; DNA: TGTGCCAGCAGTCCATGGACAGGGGGCGATGGCAATGAGCAGTTCTTC
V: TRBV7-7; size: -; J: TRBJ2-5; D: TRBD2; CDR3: CASSLGRGGWETQYF; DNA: TGTGCCAGCAGCTTAGGACGGGGGGGCTGGGAGACCCAGTACTTC
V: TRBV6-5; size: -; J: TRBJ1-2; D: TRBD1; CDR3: CASSSSGQVYGYTF; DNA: TGTGCCAGCAGTTCATCCGGACAGGTTTATGGCTACACCTTC
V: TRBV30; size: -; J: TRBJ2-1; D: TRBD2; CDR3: CACPLGSGGYNEQFF; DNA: TGTGCCTGTCCCCTGGGTAGCGGGGGTTACAATGAGCAGTTCTTC
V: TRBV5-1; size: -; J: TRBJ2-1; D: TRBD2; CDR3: CASSLVPSGRGDEQFF; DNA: TGCGCCAGCAGCTTGGTGCCTAGCGGGAGGGGGGATGAGCAGTTCTTC
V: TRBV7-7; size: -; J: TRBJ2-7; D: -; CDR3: CASSLNSNSYEQYF; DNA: TGTGCCAGCAGCTTAAACAGCAACTCCTACGAGCAGTACTTC
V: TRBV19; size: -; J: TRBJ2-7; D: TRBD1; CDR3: CASSSGQAKTPYEQYF; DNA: TGTGCCAGTAGTAGCGGACAGGCCAAAACACCCTACGAGCAGTACTTC
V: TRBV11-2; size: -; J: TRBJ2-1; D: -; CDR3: CASNLPNRYNEQFF; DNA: TGTGCCAGCAACCTCCCTAACAGGTACAATGAGCAGTTCTTC
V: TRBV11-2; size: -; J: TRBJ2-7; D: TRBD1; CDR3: CASSLEVTGWKTLYYEQYF; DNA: TGTGCCAGCAGCTTAGAAGTGACAGGGTGGAAGACCCTTTACTACGAGCAGTACTTC
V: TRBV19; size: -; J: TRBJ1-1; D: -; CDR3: CASLDRWTNTEAFF; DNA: TGTGCCAGCCTTGACAGGTGGACGAACACTGAAGCTTTCTTT
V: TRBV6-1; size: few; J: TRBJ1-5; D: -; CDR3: CASSRGPGGNQPQHF; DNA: TGTGCCAGCAGTAGAGGTCCCGGTGGCAATCAGCCCCAGCATTTT
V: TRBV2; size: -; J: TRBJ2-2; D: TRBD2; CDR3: CASRELAGGTGELFF; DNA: TGTGCCAGCAGAGAACTAGCGGGAGGCACCGGGGAGCTGTTTTTT
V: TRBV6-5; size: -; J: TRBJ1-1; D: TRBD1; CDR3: CASSTHRGTEAFF; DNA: TGTGCCAGCAGCACCCACAGGGGCACTGAAGCTTTCTTT
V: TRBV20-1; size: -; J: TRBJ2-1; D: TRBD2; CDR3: CSVLGRNEQFF; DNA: TGCAGTGTCCTCGGGAGGAATGAGCAGTTCTTC
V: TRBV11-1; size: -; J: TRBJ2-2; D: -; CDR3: CASSLNGWSTGELFF; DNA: TGTGCCAGCAGCTTAAATGGATGGAGCACCGGGGAGCTGTTTTTT
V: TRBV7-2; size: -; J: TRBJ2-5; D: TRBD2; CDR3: CASSPLLAGGYETQYF; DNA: TGTGCCAGCAGCCCTCTACTAGCGGGGGGGTATGAGACCCAGTACTTC
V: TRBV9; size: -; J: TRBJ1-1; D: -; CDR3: CASSVTGSTEAFF; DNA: TGTGCCAGCAGCGTTACAGGGTCCACTGAAGCTTTCTTT
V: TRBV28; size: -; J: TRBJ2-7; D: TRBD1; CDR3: CASKGAREQYF; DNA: TGTGCCAGCAAGGGGGCGCGTGAGCAGTACTTC
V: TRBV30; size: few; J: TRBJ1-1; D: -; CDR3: CAWSVAEYTEAFF; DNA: TGTGCCTGGAGTGTGGCGGAGTACACTGAAGCTTTCTTT
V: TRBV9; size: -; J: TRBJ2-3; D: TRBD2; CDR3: CASSPTRVASGGADTQYF; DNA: TGTGCCAGCAGCCCGACCAGGGTGGCTAGCGGGGGGGCAGATACGCAGTATTTT
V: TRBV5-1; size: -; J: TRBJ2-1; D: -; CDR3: CASSTGLGANEQFF; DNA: TGCGCCAGCAGCACGGGTCTTGGGGCAAATGAGCAGTTCTTC
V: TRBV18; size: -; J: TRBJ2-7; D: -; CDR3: CASSPPGSEQYF; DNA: TGTGCCAGCTCACCACCGGGGAGCGAGCAGTACTTC
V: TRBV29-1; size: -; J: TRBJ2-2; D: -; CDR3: CSVEQNTGELFF; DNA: TGCAGCGTTGAACAGAACACCGGGGAGCTGTTTTTT
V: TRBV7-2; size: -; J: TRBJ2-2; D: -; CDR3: CASTSTVQTNTGELFF; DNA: TGTGCCAGCACCTCCACTGTCCAAACGAACACCGGGGAGCTGTTTTTT
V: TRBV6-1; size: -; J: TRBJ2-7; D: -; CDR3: CASGRGGYEQYF; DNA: TGTGCCAGCGGGCGTGGAGGCTACGAGCAGTACTTC
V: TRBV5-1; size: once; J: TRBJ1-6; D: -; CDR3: CASSSGVESPLHF; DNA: TGCGCCAGCTCCTCGGGGGTAGAGTCACCCCTCCACTTT
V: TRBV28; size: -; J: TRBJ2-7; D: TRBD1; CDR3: CASRGGRGLYEQYF; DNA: TGTGCCAGCCGAGGGGGCAGGGGGCTCTACGAGCAGTACTTC
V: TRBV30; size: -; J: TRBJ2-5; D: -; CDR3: CAWSVLRRETQYF; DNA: TGTGCCTGGAGTGTGTTGAGGAGGGAGACCCAGTACTTC
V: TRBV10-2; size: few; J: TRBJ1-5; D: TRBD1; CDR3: CASSDGQVGYQPQHF; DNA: TGCGCCAGCAGTGACGGACAGGTAGGGTATCAGCCCCAGCATTTT
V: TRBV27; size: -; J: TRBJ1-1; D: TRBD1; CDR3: CASSLAGGITEAFF; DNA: TGTGCCAGCAGTTTGGCAGGGGGCATCACTGAAGCTTTCTTT
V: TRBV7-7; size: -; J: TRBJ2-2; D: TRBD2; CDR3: CASSPGGPGTGELFF; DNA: TGTGCCAGCAGCCCGGGAGGGCCGGGCACCGGGGAGCTGTTTTTT
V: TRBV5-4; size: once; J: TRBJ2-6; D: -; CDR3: CASSLAGSGANVLTF; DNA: TGTGCCAGCAGCTTGGCAGGCTCTGGGGCCAACGTCCTGACTTTC
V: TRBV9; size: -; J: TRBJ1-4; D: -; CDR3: CASSVEGTTNEKLFF; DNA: TGTGCCAGCAGCGTAGAGGGGACAACTAATGAAAAACTGTTTTTT
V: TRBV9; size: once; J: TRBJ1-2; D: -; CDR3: CASSPWDIVSYGYTF; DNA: TGTGCCAGCAGCCCGTGGGACATAGTATCCTATGGCTACACCTTC
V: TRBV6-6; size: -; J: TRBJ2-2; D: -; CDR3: CASSLLQESTGELFF; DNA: TGTGCCAGCAGTCTACTACAGGAAAGTACCGGGGAGCTGTTTTTT
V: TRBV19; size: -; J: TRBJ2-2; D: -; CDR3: CASNPGHTGELFF; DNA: TGTGCCAGTAACCCAGGGCACACCGGGGAGCTGTTTTTT
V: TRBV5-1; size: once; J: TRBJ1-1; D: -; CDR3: CASSLVLGATEAFF; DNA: TGCGCCAGCAGCTTGGTCCTGGGGGCCACTGAAGCTTTCTTT
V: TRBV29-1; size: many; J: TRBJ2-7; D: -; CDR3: CSVEDTGLTYEQYF; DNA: TGCAGCGTTGAAGATACAGGGCTAACCTACGAGCAGTACTTC